These T cell receptor beta chains were read from a single sample in a study of cytomegalovirus exposure and HLA in healthy donors. Produced via immunoSEQ multiplex PCR; TCRdb's table is partial and in-frame only. The profile shows about 200,000 clones, 75% to 85% of them singletons. The sample was PBMCs. The receptors come from a woman aged 40 to 55 in good health and CMV-seronegative. The CDR3 runs from the conserved cysteine through the conserved F or W. A row's size may be missing; if present it is once, few, many or a size class.

clone size: -; V gene: TRBV19; CDR3 protein: CASSMGRAQAKAAKNIQYF
clone size: -; V gene: TRBV29-1; CDR3 protein: CSVNRGRSDTQYF
clone size: -; V gene: TRBV2; CDR3 protein: CASRASGALYNEQFF
clone size: -; V gene: TRBV30; CDR3 protein: CAWSDGAGGNEQFF
clone size: -; V gene: TRBV28; CDR3 protein: CASSSSLGLAGPTDTQYF
clone size: -; V gene: TRBV15; CDR3 protein: CATRASSFHEQYF
clone size: -; V gene: TRBV19; CDR3 protein: CASSMRIRPPGNQPQHF
clone size: -; V gene: TRBV29-1; CDR3 protein: CSVDSGTAYNEQFF
clone size: -; V gene: TRBV6-1; CDR3 protein: CASSAYRGQGEAFF
clone size: -; V gene: TRBV7-8; CDR3 protein: CASSSRTGGLPYSNQPQHF
clone size: -; V gene: TRBV28; CDR3 protein: CSAGVNTEAFF
clone size: -; V gene: TRBV15; CDR3 protein: CATSRAGTGSYEQYF
clone size: -; V gene: TRBV19; CDR3 protein: CASSLRTGALGQPQHF
clone size: -; V gene: TRBV19; CDR3 protein: CASSIQGLGTQYF
clone size: -; V gene: TRBV9; CDR3 protein: CASSLNTDTQYF
clone size: -; V gene: TRBV6-6; CDR3 protein: CASSYSSGVYEQYF
clone size: few; V gene: TRBV6-1; CDR3 protein: CASNSAGGSQPQHF
clone size: -; V gene: TRBV5-1; CDR3 protein: CASSDPGGLGSGNTIYF
clone size: -; V gene: TRBV10-1; CDR3 protein: CASSRNTAYNEQFF
clone size: -; V gene: TRBV6-5; CDR3 protein: CASSKSGVGYEQYF
clone size: once; V gene: TRBV25-1; CDR3 protein: CASAGDRGGYEQYF
clone size: -; V gene: TRBV6-1; CDR3 protein: CASSPNQGLTDTQYF
clone size: -; V gene: TRBV10-1; CDR3 protein: CASSGSQGRTEAFF
clone size: -; V gene: TRBV28; CDR3 protein: CASTGGGPYNEQFF
clone size: once; V gene: TRBV7-5; CDR3 protein: CVRSLPRDRETNEKLFF
clone size: -; V gene: TRBV19; CDR3 protein: CASSIGTSGSIYEQFF
clone size: -; V gene: TRBV5-6; CDR3 protein: CASSLRTSRYEQYF
clone size: -; V gene: TRBV12-5; CDR3 protein: CASGLVLRAKGTQYF
clone size: -; V gene: TRBV5-1; CDR3 protein: CASSFLRDRVVGNQPQHF